This TCR beta chain was found in a study of T cell clonality in common variable immunodeficiency. Sequencing used immunoSEQ multiplex PCR; TCRdb keeps in-frame clones, though not all of them. Altogether 40,000 to 45,000 clones were found in the sample, and no singletons occur. Between the trimmed V and J ends, which lost 0 bases and 7 bases, there was a span of 7 bases. The CDR3 is 13 amino acids. Germline lookup yields CDR1 KGHSH and CDR2 LQKENI. This clone came up many times. Read sequence stops 3 residues before the CDR3 end, and the germline J gene provides the missing end. The sequenced sample was peripheral blood mononuclear cells. This chain links TRBV18 with TRBJ2-1; the D gene is possibly TRBD2 (5 bases). The sequence came from a person between 18 and 69 years old in good health. The CDR3: CASSPPTRNEQFF. CDR3 bases read: TGTGCCAGCTCACCACCAACTAGGAATGAG.